These 31 T cell receptor beta chains share one sample of origin, sequenced in a study of shared clonotypes between healthy human individuals. TCRdb's copy holds only in-frame clones and misses some; the assay was immunoSEQ multiplex PCR. The sample contains 2 million to 2.5 million clones, approximately 94% of which appear only once. Positive CCR7 selection of CD45RO-negative cells yielded the naive CD8 cells, and terminally differentiated effector memory CD45RA+ cells were excluded. The specimen sequenced was naive CD8+ T cells sorted from blood. These receptor sequences come from a man between 18 and 35 years old in good health.

The rearrangement uses TRBV5-1 and TRBJ2-7, with D tentatively TRBD1 or TRBD2 (5 bases each). V was shortened by 0 bases and J by 5 bases, with 12 bases between the two germline ends. The length of the CDR3 is 14 residues. Germline loops: CDR1 SGHRS, CDR2 YFSETQ. CDR3 sequence: CASSLEGGHNEQYF. Written as DNA, the CDR3 is TGCGCCAGCAGCTTGGAAGGAGGACACAACGAGCAGTACTTC.

As regards this clone: This sample includes further DNA sequences coding for the same CDR3. CDR3 nucleotides: TGTGCCAGCAGTTACTCCGAGACCCAGTACTTC. Translated: CASSYSETQYF. The V gene is TRBV6-5, the J gene TRBJ2-5; D uncertain. V was trimmed by 0 bases and J by 5 bases, leaving 1 base between them. This CDR3 spans 11 amino acids. In germline, CDR1 is MNHEY, CDR2 SVGAGI.

This chain connects TRBV4-3 to TRBJ1-2, with D possibly matching TRBD1 (6 bases). V was cut by 0 bases and J by 0 bases, with 14 bases left in between. CDR1 is LGHNA, CDR2 YSLEER, per germline. This CDR3 has 17 amino acids. The CDR3 region is CASSQDWRDTANYGYTF. Written as DNA, the CDR3 is TGCGCCAGCAGCCAAGATTGGCGGGACACCGCTAACTATGGCTACACCTTC.

This chain links TRBV7-9 with TRBJ1-1; no reliable D call. This CDR3 contains 14 residues. Germline-derived CDR1 and CDR2 are SEHNR and FQNEAQ (reference sequence). The V gene lost 4 bases and the J gene lost 13 bases, with 22 bases spanning the gap. As DNA, the CDR3 is TGTGCCAGCAGCTCGCGAGGCTCTCCCAACGGGAGTTTCTTT. Translated, it gives CASSSRGSPNGSFF.

The chain employs TRBV7-3 and TRBJ2-3; 10 bases line up with TRBD2. This CDR3 contains 15 residues. CDR1 SGHTA and CDR2 FQGTGA come from the germline V gene. The trim removed 5 bases at V and 5 bases at J, leaving 7 bases unmatched. The CDR3 loop is CASSRSGGLGDTQYF. The CDR3 bases are TGTGCCAGCAGCCGTAGCGGGGGGCTTGGAGATACGCAGTATTTT.

The chain is built from TRBV19 and TRBJ1-2, with no clear D. V dropped 5 bases and J dropped 3 bases, with 7 bases sitting between them. CDR3 size: 12 residues. Germline values: CDR1 LNHDA, CDR2 SQIVND (reference sequence). The CDR3 nucleotides are TGTGCCAGTAGTCTTAACGACTATGGCTACACCTTC. Its protein is CASSLNDYGYTF.

The chain combines TRBV9 with TRBJ1-2; D is undetermined. Trimming took off 3 bases at V and 7 bases at J, with 7 bases between the two ends. This CDR3 spans 11 amino acids. Germline V lookup: CDR1 SGDLS, CDR2 YYNGEE. CDR3 bases: TGTGCCAGCAGCGGCGACGGTGGCTACACCTTC. Translating gives CASSGDGGYTF.

The gene calls are TRBV7-9 and TRBJ2-3; 8 bases map to TRBD2. This CDR3 has 16 amino acids. Germline CDR1 reads SEHNR; CDR2 reads FQNEAQ (reference sequence). Trimming cost V 4 bases and J 5 bases; bases outside gene matches: 11. This chain's CDR3 is CASSSPLGGEGDTQYF. CDR3 DNA: TGTGCCAGCAGCTCCCCCCTCGGGGGGGAGGGAGATACGCAGTATTTT.

V is TRBV10-3 and J is TRBJ1-1; D remains unclear. Germline loops: CDR1 ENHRY, CDR2 SYGVKD. The CDR3 loop spans 13 amino acids. With 2 bases removed from V and 7 bases from J, the gap between germline ends came to 11 bases. The CDR3, as DNA: TGTGCCATCAGTGAGGGGGTAGGGAGTGAAGCTTTCTTT. It specifies CAISEGVGSEAFF.

The CDR3 DNA sequence: TGTGCCAGCAGCGTAAATTCCTGGGACAGGGTAGACACTGAAGCTTTCTTT. Its translation is CASSVNSWDRVDTEAFF. This sequence joins TRBV9 and TRBJ1-1; 9 bases align to TRBD1. From germline, CDR1 is SGDLS and CDR2 YYNGEE. The V gene end was trimmed by 1 base and the J gene end by 3 bases; junction bases not matched to a gene: 10. The CDR3 loop spans 17 amino acids. Drawing the rest from reference TRBV9 and TRBJ1-1, the complete variable domain is DSGVTQTPKHLITATGQRVTLRCSPRSGDLSVYWYQQSLDQGLQFLIQYYNGEERAKGNILERFSAQQFPDLHSELNLSSLELGDSALYFCASSVNSWDRVDTEAFFGQGTRLTVV.

The table lists this clone with a count of one. The gene calls are TRBV13 and TRBJ2-7; tentative D call: TRBD2 (6 bases). The V gene's germline CDR1 is PRHDT and CDR2 FYEKMQ (reference sequence). V was trimmed by 5 bases and J by 2 bases, leaving 10 bases between them. The CDR3 spans 13 residues. The CDR3 region is CASSPGLTYEQYF. The CDR3 DNA sequence: TGTGCCAGCAGCCCGGGACTTACCTACGAGCAGTACTTC.

As for this clone: This specimen includes other DNA sequences encoding the same CDR3. The chain recombines TRBV9 with TRBJ1-1; D ambiguous. This CDR3 contains 12 residues. Germline loops: CDR1 SGDLS, CDR2 YYNGEE. V lost 3 bases and J 0 bases, leaving 3 bases between the germline ends. The CDR3 bases are TGTGCCAGCAGCGGGGTGAACACTGAAGCTTTCTTT. Translating gives CASSGVNTEAFF.

To note about this clone: Other DNA sequences in this specimen translate into the identical CDR3. The J gene is TRBJ1-1, the V gene TRBV30; D remains ambiguous. The CDR3 extends over 13 amino acids. V was shortened by 0 bases and J by 1 base, with 6 bases between the two germline ends. Germline CDR1 GTSNPN, CDR2 SVGIG (reference sequence). CDR3 nucleotide sequence: TGTGCCTGGAGTGTGCGGGAGAACACTGAAGCTTTCTTT. It encodes CAWSVRENTEAFF.

Comment on this clone: The sample carries other DNA sequences with the same CDR3. The J gene is TRBJ2-7, the V gene TRBV4-1; D possibly matches TRBD1 or TRBD2 (5 bases each). CDR3 length: 13 amino acids. Trimming stripped 3 bases from V and 3 bases from J, with 9 bases between. The germline CDR1 and CDR2 sequences are MGHRA and YSYEKL. The CDR3 loop is CASSQRGSYEQYF. CDR3 coding DNA: TGCGCCAGCAGCCAGAGGGGAAGCTACGAGCAGTACTTC.

J is TRBJ2-2 and V is TRBV10-1, with D uncertain. V was cut by 3 bases and J by 0 bases, with 5 bases left in between. This CDR3 region has 14 residues. The V gene's germline CDR1 is WNHNN and CDR2 SYGVQD (reference sequence). The CDR3 coding sequence is TGCGCCAGCAGTGATGCAGCGAACACCGGGGAGCTGTTTTTT. Amino acid sequence: CASSDAANTGELFF.

This sequence joins TRBV2 and TRBJ2-3; D is tentatively TRBD1 or TRBD2 (5 bases each). The V and J ends lost 9 bases and 1 base respectively, with 14 bases between them. This CDR3 spans 14 amino acids. Per germline, CDR1 SNHLY and CDR2 FYNNEI. CDR3 sequence (DNA): TGTGCCAGAGGGATTGGGGACGGCACAGATACGCAGTATTTT. It specifies CARGIGDGTDTQYF.

The chain employs TRBV28 and TRBJ1-2, with TRBD1 identical over 7 bases. The length of the CDR3 is 18 residues. Germline V gene sequence: CDR1 MDHEN, CDR2 SYDVKM. V was pared by 3 bases and J by 0 bases, with 13 bases of the junction left unmatched. The DNA of the CDR3 is TGTGCCAGCAGTTTTCCTTTACTTTCACAGGGGCCTAACTATGGCTACACCTTC. This codes for CASSFPLLSQGPNYGYTF.

This chain links TRBV10-2 with TRBJ1-5; maybe TRBD1 (5 bases). Per the germline V gene, CDR1 is WSHSY and CDR2 is SAAADI. This CDR3 has 13 amino acids. V lost 2 bases and J lost 10, with 12 bases in between. The CDR3: CASSETGGGPQHF. The CDR3 DNA sequence: TGCGCCAGCAGTGAGACGGGGGGAGGCCCCCAGCATTTT.

The gene calls are TRBV7-6 and TRBJ1-1; a possible D gene is TRBD1 (5 bases). Deletions cut 5 bases from V and 2 bases from J, with 12 bases between. The CDR3 extends over 14 amino acids. The germline CDR1 and CDR2 sequences are SGHVS and FNYEAQ. CDR3 coding DNA: TGTGCCAGCAGCCTAATGGGGGAAAACACTGAAGCTTTCTTT. Translation: CASSLMGENTEAFF.

V and J are TRBV5-6 and TRBJ2-1; D unresolved. V dropped 4 bases and J dropped 7 bases, with 9 bases sitting between them. The CDR3 is 12 residues long. Germline CDR1 SGHDT, CDR2 YYEEEE. The CDR3 spells CASSTLGNEQFF. For the CDR3, the DNA is TGTGCCAGCAGCACCTTGGGGAATGAGCAGTTCTTC.

This clone was counted once. V and J are TRBV6-5 and TRBJ2-7; D is undetermined. The germline gives CDR1 MNHEY, CDR2 SVGAGI. CDR3 length equals 15 residues. Between the trimmed V and J ends, which lost 5 bases and 6 bases, there was a span of 20 bases. The CDR3 spells CASSVFDGELAEQYF. CDR3 nucleotide sequence: TGTGCCAGCAGTGTGTTTGACGGTGAGCTCGCCGAGCAGTACTTC.

The chain employs TRBV5-4 and TRBJ1-2, with 9 bases lining up with TRBD1. Germline CDR1 reads SGHNT; CDR2 reads YYREEE (reference sequence). The CDR3 runs to 15 residues. Unmatched junction bases numbered 6, after V lost 3 bases and J lost 3 bases. CDR3 residues: CASSSWGQGHYGYTF. The CDR3 DNA follows: TGTGCCAGCAGCTCCTGGGGACAGGGACACTATGGCTACACCTTC.

A note on this clone: Within the sample, other DNA sequences also encode this same CDR3. The chain carries TRBV9 and TRBJ1-2; maybe TRBD1 (5 bases). Trimming took off 0 bases at V and 4 bases at J, with 10 bases between the two ends. This CDR3 is 14 amino acids long. Germline V lookup: CDR1 SGDLS, CDR2 YYNGEE. This CDR3 reads CASSVGEGSYGYTF. The CDR3 DNA follows: TGTGCCAGCAGCGTAGGGGAGGGGAGCTATGGCTACACCTTC.

This clone appeared once. The J gene is TRBJ2-3, the V gene TRBV5-4, with 9 positions matching TRBD1. Germline V gives CDR1 SGHNT, CDR2 YYREEE (reference sequence). V was clipped by 3 bases and J by 6 bases; unmatched bases: 11. The CDR3 has 16 amino acids. CDR3 region: CASSSPLQGAMDTQYF. The CDR3 coding sequence is TGTGCCAGCAGCTCGCCACTACAGGGGGCAATGGATACGCAGTATTTT.

The V and J genes are TRBV5-1 and TRBJ1-4; 7 bases agree with TRBD1. The CDR3 loop spans 17 amino acids. Germline V gives CDR1 SGHRS, CDR2 YFSETQ. With 0 bases clipped from V and 1 base from J, the junction kept 6 bases outside the gene matches. In DNA, the CDR3 is TGCGCCAGCAGCTTGGCCGAAGGGGGCGTAACTAATGAAAAACTGTTTTTT. This codes for CASSLAEGGVTNEKLFF.

The V gene is TRBV30, the J gene TRBJ1-1; 8 bases are shared with TRBD1. The CDR3 contains 14 residues. Trimming removed 5 bases from V and 3 bases from J; junction bases left unmatched: 8. Germline V gene lookup returns CDR1 GTSNPN and CDR2 SVGIG (reference sequence). In DNA, the CDR3 is TGTGCCTGGTACTACAGGGGGAACCACACTGAAGCTTTCTTT. Amino acids: CAWYYRGNHTEAFF.

J is TRBJ1-5 and V is TRBV5-6; tentatively, D is TRBD1 (5 bases). Trimming removed 0 bases at V and 4 bases at J, with 8 bases between. Germline CDR1 is SGHDT and CDR2 is YYEEEE. CDR3 length equals 14 residues. CDR3 region: CASSLVPGNQPQHF. The CDR3 DNA is TGTGCCAGCAGCTTGGTGCCAGGGAATCAGCCCCAGCATTTT.

The chain has TRBV5-1 and TRBJ2-1; perhaps TRBD1 as D (5 bases). V lost 9 bases and J lost 0, with 19 bases in between. The CDR3 covers 16 residues. The V gene's germline CDR1 is SGHRS and CDR2 YFSETQ. CDR3 coding DNA: TGCGCCACAACCACATCGAGCAGGGACTCCTACAATGAGCAGTTCTTC. It is translated as CATTTSSRDSYNEQFF.

This chain joins TRBV10-1 and TRBJ2-3, with 10 bases aligning to TRBD1. Germline V CDR1 and CDR2: WNHNN, SYGVQD (reference sequence). J gave up 4 bases and V 2 bases, and 9 bases lay outside the gene matches. CDR3 length: 17 residues. Written as DNA, the CDR3 is TGCGCCAGCAGTGAGCACGCCGGGACAGGGGTGTCAGATACGCAGTATTTT. This gives the protein CASSEHAGTGVSDTQYF.

This chain connects TRBV6-5 to TRBJ2-3; D might be TRBD2 (5 bases). The V and J ends lost 0 bases and 0 bases respectively, with 7 bases between them. Germline V gene sequence: CDR1 MNHEY, CDR2 SVGAGI. This CDR3 has 15 amino acids. CDR3 in DNA: TGTGCCAGCAGTTACTCGAGGACTAGCACAGATACGCAGTATTTT. Amino acid sequence: CASSYSRTSTDTQYF.

J is TRBJ2-3 and V is TRBV27; TRBD1 matches at 9 bases. CDR1 is MNHEY and CDR2 is SMNVEV in the germline V gene (reference sequence). J was trimmed by 3 bases and V by 7 bases; bases with no gene match: 5. The CDR3 runs to 14 residues. CDR3 region: CASTLQGATDTQYF. DNA for the CDR3: TGTGCCAGCACCTTACAGGGGGCAACAGATACGCAGTATTTT.